Sequencing of this T cell receptor (beta chain) was carried out in a study of blood T cell repertoires in COVID-19. On the study more broadly: From the United States, Italy and Spain came samples of acute and convalescent COVID-19.

Only in-frame clones appear in the TCRdb table, and some are missing; sequencing was by immunoSEQ multiplex PCR. There are 330,000 or so clones in the sample; 87% occur only once, and more than 7.5% lies in the top ten. Germline lookup yields CDR1 SGHVS and CDR2 FNYEAQ. The CDR3 runs to 16 residues. The ends were cut back, 0 bases at V and 4 bases at J, with 12 bases in the middle. The TCR was taken from a man aged 25 to 40 with COVID-19, enrolled during active disease. The genes are TRBV7-6 and TRBJ1-4; D perhaps matches TRBD1 (6 bases). Sequences were obtained from peripheral blood. CDR3 DNA: TGTGCCAGCAGCTTAGCAGGGACAACTATTAATGAAAAACTGTTTTTT. It yields the protein CASSLAGTTINEKLFF.